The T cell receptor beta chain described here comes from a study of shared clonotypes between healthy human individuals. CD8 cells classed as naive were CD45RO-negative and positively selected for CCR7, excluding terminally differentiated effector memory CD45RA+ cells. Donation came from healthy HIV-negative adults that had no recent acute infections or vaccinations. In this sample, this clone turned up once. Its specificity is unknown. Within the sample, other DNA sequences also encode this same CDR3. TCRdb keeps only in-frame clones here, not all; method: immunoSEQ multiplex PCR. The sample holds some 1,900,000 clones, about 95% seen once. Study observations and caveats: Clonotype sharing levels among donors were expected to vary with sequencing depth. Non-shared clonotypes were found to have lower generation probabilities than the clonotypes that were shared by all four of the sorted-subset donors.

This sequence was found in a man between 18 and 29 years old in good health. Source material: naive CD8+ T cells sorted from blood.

The CDR3 is CASSVGTSGTDTQYF. The CDR3 coding sequence is TGTGCCAGCAGCGTCGGGACTAGCGGTACAGATACGCAGTATTTT. V and J are TRBV9 and TRBJ2-3; TRBD2 agrees at 11 bases. V lost 2 bases and J lost 3; bases outside the gene matches: 2. CDR3 length: 15 residues. Germline CDR1 reads SGDLS; CDR2 reads YYNGEE.